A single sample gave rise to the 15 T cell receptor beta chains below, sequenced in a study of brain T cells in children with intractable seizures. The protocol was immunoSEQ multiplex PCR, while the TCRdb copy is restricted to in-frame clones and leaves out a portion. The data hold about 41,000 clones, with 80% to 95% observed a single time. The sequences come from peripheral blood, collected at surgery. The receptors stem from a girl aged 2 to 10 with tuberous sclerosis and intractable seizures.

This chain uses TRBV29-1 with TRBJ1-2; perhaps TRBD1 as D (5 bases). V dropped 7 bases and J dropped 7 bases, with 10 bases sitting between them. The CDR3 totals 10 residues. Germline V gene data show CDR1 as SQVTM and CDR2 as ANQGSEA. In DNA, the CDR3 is TGCAGCGCCGAAAGGGGTGGCTACACCTTC. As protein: CSAERGGYTF.

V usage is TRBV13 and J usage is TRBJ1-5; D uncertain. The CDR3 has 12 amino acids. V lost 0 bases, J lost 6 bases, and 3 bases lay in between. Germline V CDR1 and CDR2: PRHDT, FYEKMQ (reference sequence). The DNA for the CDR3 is TGTGCCAGCAGCTTAGGGTCTCAGCCCCAGCATTTT. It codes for CASSLGSQPQHF.

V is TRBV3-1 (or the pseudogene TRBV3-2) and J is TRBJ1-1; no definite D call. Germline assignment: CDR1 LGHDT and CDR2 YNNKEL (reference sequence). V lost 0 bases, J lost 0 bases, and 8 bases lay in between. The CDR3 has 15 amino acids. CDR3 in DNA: TGTGCCAGCAGCCAAGAAGGAGTCATGAACACTGAAGCTTTCTTT. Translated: CASSQEGVMNTEAFF.

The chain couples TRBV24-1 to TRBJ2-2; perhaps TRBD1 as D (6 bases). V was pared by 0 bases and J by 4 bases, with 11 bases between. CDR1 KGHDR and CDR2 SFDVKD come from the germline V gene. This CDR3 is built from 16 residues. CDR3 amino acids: CATSDLRATGTGELFF. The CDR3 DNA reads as TGTGCCACCAGTGATTTGCGGGCGACAGGCACCGGGGAGCTGTTTTTT.

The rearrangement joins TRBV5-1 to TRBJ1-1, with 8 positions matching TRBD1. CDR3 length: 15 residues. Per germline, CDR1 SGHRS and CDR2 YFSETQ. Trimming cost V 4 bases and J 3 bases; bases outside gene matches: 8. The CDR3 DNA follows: TGCGCCAGCAGCCAGAGACAGGGGAGGGACACTGAAGCTTTCTTT. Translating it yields CASSQRQGRDTEAFF.

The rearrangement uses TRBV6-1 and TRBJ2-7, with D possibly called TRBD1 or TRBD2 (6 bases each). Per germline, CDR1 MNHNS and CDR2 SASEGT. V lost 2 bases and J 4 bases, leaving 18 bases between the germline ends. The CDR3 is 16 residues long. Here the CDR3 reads CASSEYDSGAVYEQYF. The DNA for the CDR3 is TGTGCCAGCAGTGAATACGACTCGGGGGCGGTTTACGAGCAGTACTTC.

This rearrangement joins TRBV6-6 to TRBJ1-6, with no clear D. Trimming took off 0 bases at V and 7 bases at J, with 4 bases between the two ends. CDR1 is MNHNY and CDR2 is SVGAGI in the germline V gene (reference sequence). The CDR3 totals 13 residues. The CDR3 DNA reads TGTGCCAGCAGTTACTCGTTGAATTCACCCCTCCACTTT. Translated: CASSYSLNSPLHF.

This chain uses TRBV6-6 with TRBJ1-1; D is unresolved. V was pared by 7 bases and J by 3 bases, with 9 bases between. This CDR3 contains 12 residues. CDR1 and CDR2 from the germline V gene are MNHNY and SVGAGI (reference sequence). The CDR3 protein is CASTSGHTEAFF. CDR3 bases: TGTGCCAGCACCTCCGGGCACACTGAAGCTTTCTTT.

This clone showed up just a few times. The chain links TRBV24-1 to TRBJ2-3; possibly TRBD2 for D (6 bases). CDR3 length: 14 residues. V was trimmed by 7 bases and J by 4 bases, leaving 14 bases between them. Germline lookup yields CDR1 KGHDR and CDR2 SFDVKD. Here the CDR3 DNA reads TGTGCCACCAGAAGTGGCGGGGAGGCAGATACGCAGTATTTT. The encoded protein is CATRSGGEADTQYF.

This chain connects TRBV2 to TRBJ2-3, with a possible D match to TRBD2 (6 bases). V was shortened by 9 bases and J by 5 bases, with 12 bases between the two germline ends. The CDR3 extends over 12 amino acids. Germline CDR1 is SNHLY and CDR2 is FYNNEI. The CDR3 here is CASGAGKDTQYF. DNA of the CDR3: TGTGCCAGTGGGGCGGGGAAAGATACGCAGTATTTT. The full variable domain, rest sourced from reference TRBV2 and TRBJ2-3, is EPEVTQTPSHQVTQMGQEVILRCVPISNHLYFYWYRQILGQKVEFLVSFYNNEISEKSEIFDDQFSVERPDGSNFTLKIRSTKLEDSAMYFCASGAGKDTQYFGPGTRLTVL.

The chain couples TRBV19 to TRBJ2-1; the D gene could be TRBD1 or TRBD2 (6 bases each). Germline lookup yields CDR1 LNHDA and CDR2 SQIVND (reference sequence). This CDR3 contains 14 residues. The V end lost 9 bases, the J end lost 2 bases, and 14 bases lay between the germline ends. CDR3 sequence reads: CASEKGGTYNEQFF. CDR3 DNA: TGTGCCAGCGAAAAGGGGGGAACCTACAATGAGCAGTTCTTC. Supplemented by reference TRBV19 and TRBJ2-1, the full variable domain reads DGGITQSPKYLFRKEGQNVTLSCEQNLNHDAMYWYRQDPGQGLRLIYYSQIVNDFQKGDIAEGYSVSREKKESFPLTVTSAQKNPTAFYLCASEKGGTYNEQFFGPGTRLTVL.

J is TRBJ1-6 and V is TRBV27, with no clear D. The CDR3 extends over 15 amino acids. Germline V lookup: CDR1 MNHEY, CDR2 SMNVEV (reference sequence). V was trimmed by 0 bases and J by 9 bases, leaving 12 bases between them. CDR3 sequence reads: CASSLSEALGSPLHF. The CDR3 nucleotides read TGTGCCAGCAGTTTATCGGAAGCTTTGGGTTCACCCCTCCACTTT.

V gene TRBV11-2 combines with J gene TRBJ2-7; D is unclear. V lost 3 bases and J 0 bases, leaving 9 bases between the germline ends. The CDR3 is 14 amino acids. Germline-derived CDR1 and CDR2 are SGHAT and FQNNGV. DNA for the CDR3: TGTGCCAGCAGCTTGCAGGAAAGCTCCTACGAGCAGTACGTC. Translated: CASSLQESSYEQYV.

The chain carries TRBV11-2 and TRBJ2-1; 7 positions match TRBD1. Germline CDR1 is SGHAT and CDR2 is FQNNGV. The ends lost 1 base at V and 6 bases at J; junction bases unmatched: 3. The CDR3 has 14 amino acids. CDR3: CASSLGNRGNEQFF. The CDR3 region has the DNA TGTGCCAGCAGCTTAGGAAACAGGGGCAATGAGCAGTTCTTC.

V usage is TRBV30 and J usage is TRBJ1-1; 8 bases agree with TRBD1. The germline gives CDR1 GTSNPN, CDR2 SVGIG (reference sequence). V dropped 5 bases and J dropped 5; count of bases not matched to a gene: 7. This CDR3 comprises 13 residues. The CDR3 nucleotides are TGTGCCTGGGGACAGGGCCGGTGGACTGAAGCTTTCTTT. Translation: CAWGQGRWTEAFF.